This TCR beta chain was profiled in a study of vaccination effects on CD4 cells after COVID-19. Background on the study: With the ViraFEST assay, the study expanded antigen-specific CD4+ T cells using viral peptide pools, then sequenced them.

Assay: immunoSEQ multiplex PCR; the TCRdb copy retains only in-frame clones and omits some. The table has around 40,000 clones, 72% seen once. Scientists isolated CD4+ T cells after a roughly ten-day culture period ended. Participants got two doses of BNT162b2 or mRNA-1273 vaccine. Findings of the study overall: Infection-derived and vaccine-derived clones contracted markedly late after vaccination.

Regarding this clone: What it recognizes is unknown.

The length of the CDR3 is 15 residues. CDR1 and CDR2 (germline): GTSNPN, SVGIG (reference sequence). V lost 2 bases and J lost 8; bases outside the gene matches: 10. The TCR was taken from a human donor who received a COVID-19 vaccine. The chain recombines TRBV30 with TRBJ1-4, with 8 bases aligning to TRBD1. The sample in question was CD4+ T cells from PBMCs cultured without peptide, obtained after COVID-19 vaccination. CDR3 bases: TGTGCCTGGAGTCTTGGACAGGGTTTTAGGGAAAAACTGTTTTTT. This translates into CAWSLGQGFREKLFF.